Shown below are 19 T cell receptor beta chains from a single sample sequenced in a study of shared clonotypes between healthy human individuals. The assay was immunoSEQ multiplex PCR, and TCRdb's table has in-frame clones only and misses some. Of under 1,100,000 clones listed, more than 75% were seen once; the top ten hold roughly 0.61%. Sequenced input: memory CD4+ T cells from PBMCs. Subset meaning: CD45RA-negative fraction. Source of these receptors: a man aged 18 to 30 in good health. Some clones in this sample may be carry-over from other donors' samples.

At least ten counts were recorded for this clone. As DNA, the CDR3 is TGTGCCAGTAGCGAGACAGGGTCTGGGGCCAACGTCCTGACTTTC. Translated: CASSETGSGANVLTF. The V call is TRBV19, the J call TRBJ2-6; 7 bases align to TRBD1. This CDR3 is 15 amino acids long. CDR1 and CDR2 (germline): LNHDA, SQIVND (reference sequence). The V gene end was trimmed by 6 bases and the J gene end by 1 base; junction bases not matched to a gene: 3.

The rearrangement uses TRBV30 and TRBJ2-7, with 14 positions matching TRBD2. The V segment lost 1 base and the J segment 7 bases; nucleotides outside the gene matches: 9. The V gene's germline CDR1 is GTSNPN and CDR2 SVGIG (reference sequence). This CDR3 is built from 16 residues. In nucleotides, the CDR3 is TGTGCCTGGAGTGCTCGGACTAGCGGGAGGTATCGGGAGCAGTACTTC. Protein: CAWSARTSGRYREQYF.

The chain uses TRBV7-6 and TRBJ2-1; 7 bases fit TRBD2. Trimming cost V 0 bases and J 8 bases; bases outside gene matches: 1. Looked up from germline, CDR1 is SGHVS and CDR2 is FNYEAQ. CDR3 size: 13 residues. CDR3 amino acids: CASSLAAGYEQFF. In DNA, the CDR3 is TGTGCCAGCAGCTTAGCAGCGGGATATGAGCAGTTCTTC.

The chain joins TRBV7-2 to TRBJ2-7; 12 bases match TRBD2. CDR1 is SGHTA and CDR2 is FQGNSA in the germline V gene. This CDR3 is built from 15 residues. V lost 5 bases, J lost 6 bases, and 8 bases stayed unmatched. The CDR3 nucleotides are TGTGCCAGCAGCCCCCTAGGACTAGCGGGAATCGAGCAGTACTTC. Protein sequence: CASSPLGLAGIEQYF.

This chain connects TRBV19 to TRBJ1-2; the D is unclear. Trimming shortened V by 3 bases and J by 8 bases, and 10 bases separated the two germline ends. The CDR3 has 12 residues. Germline-derived CDR1 and CDR2 are LNHDA and SQIVND (reference sequence). CDR3 loop: CASSILGRGYTF. The CDR3 nucleotides read TGTGCCAGTAGTATCTTGGGGAGAGGCTACACCTTC.

The V and J genes are TRBV4-1 and TRBJ2-5; TRBD1 might be the D (6 bases). In germline, CDR1 is MGHRA, CDR2 YSYEKL. There are 14 residues in the CDR3. V was shortened by 1 base and J by 5 bases, with 11 bases between the two germline ends. The CDR3 reads CASSQVGGVETQYF. The CDR3 DNA sequence: TGCGCCAGCAGCCAAGTAGGGGGAGTGGAGACCCAGTACTTC.

The chain uses TRBV7-3 and TRBJ2-2; the match to TRBD2 covers 14 bases. The length of the CDR3 is 19 residues. The V and J ends lost 7 bases and 3 bases, in that order; junction bases with no gene match: 13. Germline V gene lookup returns CDR1 SGHTA and CDR2 FQGTGA. The CDR3 DNA sequence: TGTGCCAGCACCCCGGGACTAGCGGGAGTCGGGACAGACACCGGGGAGCTGTTTTTT. Translation: CASTPGLAGVGTDTGELFF.

CDR3 loop: CAISEGVAAYNEQFF. In DNA form, the CDR3 reads TGTGCCATCAGTGAGGGGGTAGCGGCGTACAATGAGCAGTTCTTC. The rearrangement uses TRBV10-3 and TRBJ2-1; TRBD2 is a possible D gene (6 bases). Germline CDR1 is ENHRY and CDR2 is SYGVKD. This CDR3 is 15 amino acids long. V dropped 2 bases and J dropped 4 bases, with 12 bases sitting between them.

The V call is TRBV5-1, the J call TRBJ2-3; TRBD2 matches at 7 bases. V lost 4 bases, J lost 4 bases, and 15 bases stayed unmatched. The CDR3 sequence is 17 residues long. The germline V gene encodes CDR1 SGHRS and CDR2 YFSETQ. CDR3 protein: CASSPNPGGPLADTQYF. CDR3 nucleotide sequence: TGCGCCAGCAGCCCCAACCCGGGAGGTCCTCTCGCAGATACGCAGTATTTT.

This chain joins TRBV5-1 and TRBJ2-2, with 8 bases fitting TRBD2. This CDR3 contains 15 residues. After removal of 5 bases from V and 6 bases from J, the junction contained 9 bases not matched to a gene. Germline V gene sequence: CDR1 SGHRS, CDR2 YFSETQ. CDR3 bases: TGCGCCAGCAGGCCCTGGGGAGCGGGAGCCGGGGAGCTGTTTTTT. Its translation is CASRPWGAGAGELFF.

This rearrangement joins TRBV6-5 to TRBJ2-1; D call uncertain. Trimming shortened V by 9 bases and J by 2 bases, and 8 bases separated the two germline ends. In germline, CDR1 is MNHEY, CDR2 SVGAGI. The CDR3 sequence is 12 residues long. The CDR3 loop is CASYGTYNEQFF. DNA for the CDR3: TGTGCCAGTTATGGGACCTACAATGAGCAGTTCTTC.

The chain combines TRBV19 with TRBJ2-7; TRBD2 aligns across 9 bases. Trimming at V came to 4 bases and at J to 5 bases, leaving 15 bases not matched to a gene. This CDR3 spans 17 amino acids. Germline V CDR1 and CDR2: LNHDA, SQIVND (reference sequence). The CDR3 sequence: CASSSPSFAGGSDEQYF. As DNA, the CDR3 is TGTGCCAGTAGTAGCCCAAGTTTTGCGGGAGGGTCCGACGAGCAGTACTTC.

This clone was seen only once. V is TRBV19 and J is TRBJ2-5; weak D call: TRBD1 (5 bases). Germline V gene data show CDR1 as LNHDA and CDR2 as SQIVND (reference sequence). V was clipped by 1 base and J by 2 bases, with 8 bases between them. The CDR3 totals 14 residues. The CDR3 DNA follows: TGTGCCAGTAGTATAGTGGGGCAGCAAGAGACCCAGTACTTC. It codes for CASSIVGQQETQYF.

This clone was observed once. CDR3 nucleotides: TGCGCCAGCAGCTTACAGGGATTCTCTGGAAACACCATATATTTT. Translating it yields CASSLQGFSGNTIYF. J is TRBJ1-3 and V is TRBV5-1; TRBD1 is a possible D gene (6 bases). Per the germline V gene, CDR1 is SGHRS and CDR2 is YFSETQ. The CDR3 loop spans 15 amino acids. Deletions cut 2 bases from V and 0 bases from J, with 9 bases between.

The J gene is TRBJ2-7, the V gene TRBV7-2, with D perhaps given as TRBD1 or TRBD2 (5 bases each). V was clipped by 5 bases and J by 9 bases, with 20 bases between them. This CDR3 is built from 14 residues. Germline V gene lookup returns CDR1 SGHTA and CDR2 FQGNSA. The CDR3 protein is CASSLHGAVLGQYF. DNA of the CDR3: TGTGCCAGCAGCCTACACGGGGCGGTCTTAGGGCAGTACTTC.

A few counts support this clone. V gene TRBV28 combines with J gene TRBJ2-7; no firm D call. Trimming removed 2 bases at V and 4 bases at J, with 15 bases between. This CDR3 has 15 amino acids. From germline, CDR1 is MDHEN and CDR2 SYDVKM. This chain's CDR3 is CASSLGRTGLYEQYF. The DNA for the CDR3 is TGTGCCAGCAGTTTAGGACGGACCGGCCTATACGAGCAGTACTTC.

The genes are TRBV7-9 and TRBJ2-7; TRBD1 is a possible D gene (6 bases). V lost 5 bases and J 1 base, leaving 12 bases between the germline ends. Looked up from germline, CDR1 is SEHNR and CDR2 is FQNEAQ (reference sequence). The CDR3 is 14 amino acids. CDR3 sequence: CASSHLGQSYEQYF. The CDR3 DNA reads as TGTGCCAGCAGCCATCTCGGACAGTCCTACGAGCAGTACTTC. Complete variable domain (other parts from reference TRBV7-9 and TRBJ2-7): DTGVSQNPRHKITKRGQNVTFRCDPISEHNRLYWYRQTLGQGPEFLTYFQNEAQLEKSRLLSDRFSAERPKGSFSTLEIQRTEQGDSAMYLCASSHLGQSYEQYFGPGTRLTVT.

The J gene is TRBJ2-5, the V gene TRBV5-4; D might be TRBD2 (6 bases). CDR1 SGHNT and CDR2 YYREEE come from the germline V gene (reference sequence). V was trimmed by 0 bases and J by 2 bases, leaving 11 bases between them. This CDR3 comprises 15 residues. As DNA, the CDR3 is TGTGCCAGCAGCTTGGAAGGCGGGACTCAAGAGACCCAGTACTTC. Translated: CASSLEGGTQETQYF.

This chain joins TRBV7-9 and TRBJ1-4, with 7 bases matching TRBD1. There are 14 residues in the CDR3. Germline V gene sequence: CDR1 SEHNR, CDR2 FQNEAQ (reference sequence). J lost 5 bases, V lost 3 bases, and 3 bases had no gene match. The CDR3 region is CASSLNRGNEKLFF. For the CDR3, the DNA is TGTGCCAGCAGCTTGAACAGGGGAAATGAAAAACTGTTTTTT. Drawing the rest from reference TRBV7-9 and TRBJ1-4, the complete variable domain is DTGVSQNPRHKITKRGQNVTFRCDPISEHNRLYWYRQTLGQGPEFLTYFQNEAQLEKSRLLSDRFSAERPKGSFSTLEIQRTEQGDSAMYLCASSLNRGNEKLFFGSGTQLSVL.